This entry is about one T cell receptor beta chain. What it binds is unknown. Germline V gene data show CDR1 as SGHRS and CDR2 as YFSETQ. CDR3 size: 14 residues. V was clipped by 7 bases and J by 8 bases, with 22 bases between them. TCRdb re-called the 5' RACE reads through MiXCR, storing one row per CDR3 protein. Altogether about 340,000 distinct CDR3 sequences are present, more than 8.5% being singletons, with the ten largest covering more than 15%. The data are from a study of T cells after yellow fever vaccination. Findings and limits, study-wide: Faster peaking, at day 5 versus 15, marked a secondary response that was weaker. Within FACS-sorted repertoires, abundant clonotypes contaminating from the bulk population could be present. Clonotypes appearing in both CD4 and CD8 compartments existed, and their share was small.

The rearrangement joins TRBV5-1 to TRBJ2-7; either TRBD1 or TRBD2 may fit D (5 bases each). The specimen comprised PBMCs, sampled on the day of the first yellow fever vaccination. The TCR was taken from a man between 18 and 29 years old who received the YFV17D yellow fever vaccine. Here the CDR3 reads CASRRGPVSDQQYF. The CDR3 bases are TGCGCCAGCCGACGGGGACCTGTCTCAGATCAGCAGTACTTC.